This T cell receptor (beta chain) was captured by sequencing in a study of T-cell memory formation after mild COVID-19. About the research overall: Clustering of TCRs was largely donor specific. Study results and limitations: SARS-CoV-2 specificity of second-wave clones peaking day 37 was unconfirmed. Clones shrinking from day 15 to 85 showed even CD4/CD8 mixes; later expanders tilted CD4+.

This clonotype has just a few counts. Its matching antigen is unknown. Constant-segment primers were used for 5'RACE, and the resulting TCR alpha and TCR beta cDNA libraries carried sample barcodes and UMIs. From the 5' RACE reads, TCRdb called clonotypes with MiXCR, one entry per CDR3 protein. The sample shows fewer than 300,000 distinct CDR3 sequences, about a sixth of them seen only once. Trimming stripped 5 bases from V and 3 bases from J, with 11 bases between. Germline CDR1 SGHTA, CDR2 FQGTGA. The CDR3 sequence is 13 residues long. The sequencing input was PBMCs or a T cell subset sorted from them (not recorded which). The TCR comes from a man between 18 and 35 years old who had mild COVID-19 (a few samples of this study predate the infection). Cell type and time point are not known. The rearrangement joins TRBV7-3 to TRBJ2-7; no clear D gene. The CDR3 loop reads CASSAKAGYEQYF. The DNA of the CDR3 is TGTGCCAGCAGCGCAAAGGCAGGCTACGAGCAGTACTTC.